These 20 T cell receptor beta chains originate from one sample sequenced in a study of CD8 T cells in Susac syndrome. After extraction with the RNeasy kit, roughly 0.45 to 1 ug of the RNA was reverse transcribed using random hexamers. TCRdb redid the calling of the immunoSEQ multiplex PCR reads with MiXCR, one entry per CDR3 protein. This sample carries 160,000 or so distinct CDR3 sequences, around 94% of them seen once, and the ten largest clones take over 0.095%. Sequenced sample: CD4+ T cells from PBMCs. All receptors come from a human donor with Susac syndrome.

The chain has TRBV30 and TRBJ1-3; D is possibly TRBD1 (6 bases). This CDR3 has 16 residues. V was shortened by 4 bases and J by 4 bases, with 20 bases between the two germline ends. Germline values: CDR1 GTSNPN, CDR2 SVGIG (reference sequence). The CDR3 DNA sequence: TGTGCCTGGACGCCTACATGGGGGGGCTCGGGAAACACCATATATTTT. Residues: CAWTPTWGGSGNTIYF. Full variable domain (outside the CDR3, taken from reference TRBV30 and TRBJ1-3): SQTIHQWPATLVQPVGSPLSLECTVEGTSNPNLYWYRQAAGRGLQLLFYSVGIGQISSEVPQNLSASRPQDRQFILSSKKLLLSDSGFYLCAWTPTWGGSGNTIYFGEGSWLTVV.

The V and J genes are TRBV4-1 and TRBJ1-2; TRBD1 might be the D (6 bases). Germline V lookup: CDR1 MGHRA, CDR2 YSYEKL. CDR3 length: 14 residues. V was trimmed by 6 bases and J by 8 bases, leaving 19 bases between them. CDR3 region: CASSLEQGSKGYTF. The CDR3, as DNA: TGCGCCAGCAGTCTGGAGCAGGGGTCGAAGGGCTACACCTTC.

The chain links TRBV5-1 to TRBJ2-5, with TRBD2 matching over 13 bases. The germline gives CDR1 SGHRS, CDR2 YFSETQ. Unmatched junction bases numbered 4, after V lost 0 bases and J lost 5 bases. This CDR3 has 16 residues. In nucleotides, the CDR3 is TGCGCCAGCAGCTTGGAGACTAGCGGGGGGTACGAGACCCAGTACTTC. The encoded protein is CASSLETSGGYETQYF.

V usage is TRBV11-2 and J usage is TRBJ2-5; D perhaps matches TRBD2 (6 bases). Germline CDR1 is SGHAT and CDR2 is FQNNGV. This CDR3 contains 15 residues. The V and J ends lost 1 base and 5 bases respectively, with 14 bases between them. In DNA, the CDR3 is TGTGCCAGCAGCTTAGGGGGGAGGTTAAGGGAGACCCAGTACTTC. Protein: CASSLGGRLRETQYF.

The CDR3 protein is CASSDHGAGNYGYTF. CDR3 coding DNA: TGTGCCAGTAGCGATCATGGGGCGGGTAACTATGGCTACACCTTC. The rearrangement uses TRBV19 and TRBJ1-2; D may be TRBD1 (5 bases). V was clipped by 6 bases and J by 1 base, with 15 bases between them. The CDR3 is made up of 15 amino acids. Germline V gives CDR1 LNHDA, CDR2 SQIVND (reference sequence).

The chain combines TRBV5-1 with TRBJ2-7, with 9 bases identical to TRBD1. After removal of 0 bases from V and 5 bases from J, the junction contained 9 bases not matched to a gene. Germline V CDR1 and CDR2: SGHRS, YFSETQ. This CDR3 has 16 residues. The CDR3 DNA reads as TGCGCCAGCAGCTTGGGAGTCGGGGACAGGGACAACGAGCAGTACTTC. Translated, it gives CASSLGVGDRDNEQYF.

V gene TRBV3-1 combines with J gene TRBJ2-3; weak D call: TRBD1 (5 bases). The V gene lost 2 bases and the J gene lost 5 bases, with 8 bases spanning the gap. This CDR3 is built from 13 residues. In germline, CDR1 is LGHDT, CDR2 YNNKEL (reference sequence). The DNA of the CDR3 is TGTGCCAGCAGCCAAAGGGGCGGAGATACGCAGTATTTT. Translated: CASSQRGGDTQYF.

V and J are TRBV24-1 and TRBJ2-3; D is possibly TRBD2 (6 bases). This CDR3 region has 15 residues. The germline CDR1 and CDR2 sequences are KGHDR and SFDVKD. V was trimmed by 0 bases and J by 5 bases, leaving 11 bases between them. CDR3 amino acids: CATSDLSGGGDTQYF. In nucleotides, the CDR3 is TGTGCCACCAGTGATTTGTCCGGGGGAGGAGATACGCAGTATTTT.

This sequence joins TRBV6-5 and TRBJ2-3; D remains ambiguous. Germline V gene data show CDR1 as MNHEY and CDR2 as SVGAGI. V was cut by 9 bases and J by 2 bases, with 15 bases left in between. The CDR3 sequence is 14 residues long. DNA for the CDR3: TGTGCCAGACGGTTGAGCATTGACACAGATACGCAGTATTTT. Amino acid sequence: CARRLSIDTDTQYF.

The V and J genes are TRBV4-1 and TRBJ2-3; TRBD2 might be the D (6 bases). From germline, CDR1 is MGHRA and CDR2 YSYEKL. CDR3 size: 16 residues. Trimming took 1 base from V and 2 from J, leaving 13 bases between them. In DNA form, the CDR3 reads TGCGCCAGCAGCCAAGTGGGGACTCAGCCCACAGATACGCAGTATTTT. This translates into CASSQVGTQPTDTQYF.

The V call is TRBV4-1, the J call TRBJ2-5; D unresolved. The germline CDR1 and CDR2 sequences are MGHRA and YSYEKL. The CDR3 spans 15 residues. Trimming left V 0 bases short and J 1 base short, with 9 bases between. CDR3 sequence: CASSQDGVTQETQYF. For the CDR3, the DNA is TGCGCCAGCAGCCAAGATGGGGTGACCCAAGAGACCCAGTACTTC.

This rearrangement joins TRBV20-1 to TRBJ2-3; D remains unclear. The CDR3 is 13 amino acids. CDR1 DFQATT and CDR2 SNEGSKA come from the germline V gene (reference sequence). V shed 2 bases and J shed 0 bases, with 6 bases lying between them. Here the CDR3 DNA reads TGCAGTGCTAGACGCCCTAGCACAGATACGCAGTATTTT. Protein product: CSARRPSTDTQYF.

This clonotype showed up just once. The chain recombines TRBV30 with TRBJ2-3, with 9 bases fitting TRBD2. This CDR3 contains 17 residues. In germline, CDR1 is GTSNPN, CDR2 SVGIG (reference sequence). Losses at the gene ends were 1 base for V and 1 base for J; bases not matched to a gene: 9. The CDR3 sequence: CAWSGIAGALRTDTQYF. The CDR3 nucleotides read TGTGCCTGGAGTGGGATAGCGGGGGCCCTTCGCACAGATACGCAGTATTTT.

The chain recombines TRBV5-1 with TRBJ2-3; possible D gene TRBD2, 5 bases. CDR3 length equals 16 residues. The V gene's germline CDR1 is SGHRS and CDR2 YFSETQ. V was trimmed by 2 bases and J by 0 bases, leaving 13 bases between them. The CDR3 loop reads CASSFLTTESTDTQYF. The DNA for the CDR3 is TGCGCCAGCAGCTTTTTGACTACAGAAAGCACAGATACGCAGTATTTT.

The chain is built from TRBV10-3 and TRBJ2-2, with TRBD2 as a possible D gene (7 bases). The CDR3 has 14 amino acids. With 10 bases removed from V and 0 bases from J, the gap between germline ends came to 12 bases. Per germline, CDR1 ENHRY and CDR2 SYGVKD. CDR3 bases: TGTGCCACCGGCGGGGGCGCGAACACCGGGGAGCTGTTTTTT. As protein: CATGGGANTGELFF.

The chain employs TRBV12-3 or TRBV12-4 and TRBJ1-6; D gene ambiguous. There are 13 residues in the CDR3. Trimming removed 3 bases at V and 10 bases at J, with 10 bases between. CDR3 sequence (DNA): TGTGCCAGCAGTTTTCTCGAGTCATCACCCCTCCACTTT. It is translated as CASSFLESSPLHF.

In the case of this clonotype: The junction shows a germline mismatch at one end, possibly a read error. J is TRBJ1-2 and V is TRBV10-3; the D is unclear. The CDR3 loop spans 11 amino acids. Germline CDR1 is ENHRY and CDR2 is SYGVKD. The CDR3 region is CAISDKYGYTF. CDR3 DNA sequence: TGTGCCATTAGTGACAAATATGGCTACACCTTC.

The chain has TRBV15 and TRBJ2-7, with D possibly matching TRBD2 (5 bases). CDR1 is LNHNV and CDR2 is YYDKDF in the germline V gene (reference sequence). The CDR3 totals 15 residues. Trimming took off 0 bases at V and 4 bases at J, with 13 bases between the two ends. The CDR3, as DNA: TGTGCCACCAGCAGAGATGGCGGCTCGGGGTACGAGCAGTACTTC. It yields the protein CATSRDGGSGYEQYF.

The rearrangement links TRBV24-1 to TRBJ2-3; no firm D call. Trimming stripped 4 bases from V and 6 bases from J, with 10 bases between. From germline, CDR1 is KGHDR and CDR2 SFDVKD. CDR3 length: 13 residues. This CDR3 reads CATSDPVRDTQYF. In DNA form, the CDR3 reads TGTGCCACCAGTGACCCGGTCCGGGATACGCAGTATTTT.

The chain employs TRBV15 and TRBJ2-7, with D perhaps TRBD2 (5 bases). The V gene's germline CDR1 is LNHNV and CDR2 YYDKDF (reference sequence). The CDR3 is made up of 15 amino acids. The V end was cut by 5 bases, the J end by 2 bases, with 16 bases between. The CDR3 bases are TGTGCCACCAGCCCGGGGAGCACAACTACCTACGAGCAGTACTTC. Encoded protein: CATSPGSTTTYEQYF.